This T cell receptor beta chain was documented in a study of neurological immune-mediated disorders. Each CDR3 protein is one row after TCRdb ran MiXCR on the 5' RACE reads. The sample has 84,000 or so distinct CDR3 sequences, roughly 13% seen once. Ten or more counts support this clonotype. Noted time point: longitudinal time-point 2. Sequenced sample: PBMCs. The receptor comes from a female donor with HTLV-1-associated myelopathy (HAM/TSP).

CDR3 sequence: CASERTGEFSGTDTQYF. CDR3 bases: TGCGCCAGCGAGAGGACAGGGGAATTTAGCGGCACAGATACGCAGTATTTT. The chain combines TRBV5-1 with TRBJ2-3; TRBD1 agrees at 9 bases. This CDR3 contains 17 residues. The trim removed 7 bases at V and 1 base at J, leaving 13 bases unmatched. CDR1 is SGHRS, CDR2 YFSETQ, per germline. The entire variable domain, with the rest obtained from reference TRBV5-1 and TRBJ2-3, is as follows: KAGVTQTPRYLIKTRGQQVTLSCSPISGHRSVSWYQQTPGQGLQFLFEYFSETQRNKGNFPGRFSGRQFSNSRSEMNVSTLELGDSALYLCASERTGEFSGTDTQYFGPGTRLTVL.